Listed below are T cell receptor beta chains from one sample, sequenced in a study of cytomegalovirus exposure and HLA in healthy donors. This table comes from immunoSEQ multiplex PCR, and its TCRdb copy is limited to in-frame clones, with some not included. The data show about 180,000 clones, 60% to 85% seen once. The source material was PBMCs. The receptors originated from a man younger than 30 in good health and CMV-seronegative. The CDR3 runs from the conserved cysteine through the conserved F or W. Each record gives: V gene, D gene, clone size, J gene, CDR3 DNA, CDR3 protein. The D gene is left open where the match is weak. The listing skips clone size in some rows; elsewhere it reads once, few, many or a size class.

>TRBV28|NA|NA|TRBJ2-7
TGTGCCAGCAGTTCCCCCCCCCTCGAGCAGTACTTC
CASSSPPLEQYF
>TRBV10-3|NA|NA|TRBJ1-2
TGTGCCATCAGTGACTTCATACTAGGGGGTGGAGGCTACACCTTC
CAISDFILGGGGYTF
>TRBV6-1|TRBD1|NA|TRBJ1-6
TGTGCCAGCAGTGAAGCGGGGACAGGGTACTATAATTCACCCCTCCACTTT
CASSEAGTGYYNSPLHF
>TRBV29-1|NA|NA|TRBJ1-3
TGCAGCGTTGCTGGGACAAACTCTGGAAACACCATATATTTT
CSVAGTNSGNTIYF
>TRBV11-2|NA|few|TRBJ1-4
TGTGCCAGCAGCTCTCTGGACAGCCGGGATGAAAAACTGTTTTTT
CASSSLDSRDEKLFF
>TRBV19|NA|few|TRBJ1-5
TGTGCCAGCAGACCGCCGGAGGGCAGACTAAATCAGCCCCAGCATTTT
CASRPPEGRLNQPQHF
>TRBV4-2|NA|NA|TRBJ2-4
TGTGCCAGCAGCCAAGAAGCAGGGGCCAAAAACATTCAGTACTTC
CASSQEAGAKNIQYF
>TRBV2|NA|NA|TRBJ1-6
TGTGCCAGCAGTGCTGATAGAACCCATAATTCACCCCTCCACTTT
CASSADRTHNSPLHF
>TRBV28|TRBD2|NA|TRBJ2-5
TGTGCCAGCAGTAATCAGGGAGGGCGACCTGCGGAGACCCAGTACTTC
CASSNQGGRPAETQYF
>TRBV7-3|TRBD1|NA|TRBJ1-5
TGTGCCAGCAGTCAGGGGGCAAATCAGCCCCAGCATTTT
CASSQGANQPQHF
>TRBV10-3|NA|NA|TRBJ1-5
TGTGCCAGCACGAAGGGGATTAGCAACCAGCCCCAGCATTTT
CASTKGISNQPQHF
>TRBV5-1|TRBD2|NA|TRBJ2-7
TGCGCCAGCAGCTTGGCCGGGGGGGGCTCTAGCTCCTACGAGCAGTACTTC
CASSLAGGGSSSYEQYF
>TRBV7-9|NA|few|TRBJ2-1
TGTGCCAGCATCCAGGACAATGAGCAGTTCTTC
CASIQDNEQFF
>TRBV7-3|NA|NA|TRBJ2-1
TGTGCCAGCAGCCGTACGGGGGGCTATGAGCAGTTCTTC
CASSRTGGYEQFF
>TRBV28|TRBD2|NA|TRBJ2-7
TGTGCCAGCAGTCGACTAGCGGGCTACGAGCAGTACTTC
CASSRLAGYEQYF
>TRBV4-1|TRBD1|NA|TRBJ2-5
TGCGCCAGCAGCCAAAGACAGGGCTACCAAGAGACCCAGTACTTC
CASSQRQGYQETQYF
>TRBV28|NA|NA|TRBJ1-4
TGTGCCAGCATGGGCCCCAGCGGGAGTGATAGTGAAAAACTGTTTTTT
CASMGPSGSDSEKLFF
>TRBV2|NA|few|TRBJ1-2
TGTGCCAGCAACAGGGACTATGGCTACACCTTC
CASNRDYGYTF
>TRBV28|TRBD1|NA|TRBJ2-7
TGTGCCAGCAGCCAAGGGCCGAAGACAGGGACCTACGAGCAGTACTTC
CASSQGPKTGTYEQYF
>TRBV27|TRBD1|NA|TRBJ1-4
TGTGCCAGCCGACAGGGGGCAACTAATGAAAAACTGTTTTTT
CASRQGATNEKLFF
>TRBV28|TRBD1|NA|TRBJ1-4
TGTGCCAGCCATGACAGGGTCAATGAAAAACTGTTTTTT
CASHDRVNEKLFF
>TRBV5-6|NA|NA|TRBJ2-7
TGTGCCAGCAGCTTGGCCACTGCCGAGCAGTACTTC
CASSLATAEQYF
>TRBV9|TRBD2|NA|TRBJ2-3
TGTGCCAGCAGCGTAGGGGTGTGGCATCGGGGGAGGGCCACAGATACGCAGTATTTT
CASSVGVWHRGRATDTQYF
>TRBV5-1|TRBD1|once|TRBJ2-7
TGCGCCAGCAGCTTCGCCGGGACAGGGGCCTACGAGCAGTACTTC
CASSFAGTGAYEQYF
>TRBV5-4|NA|NA|TRBJ2-3
TGTGCCAGCAGCTTGGGTCAGGGTTGGACAGATACGCAGTATTTT
CASSLGQGWTDTQYF
>TRBV6-6|NA|NA|TRBJ2-7
TGTGCCAGCAGTTACGGGAATGACTACGAGCAGTACTTC
CASSYGNDYEQYF
>TRBV30|NA|NA|TRBJ1-1
TGTGCCTGGAGTGCTGACTTGAGTATCACTGAAGCTTTCTTT
CAWSADLSITEAFF
>TRBV7-8|NA|NA|TRBJ1-5
TGTGCCAGCAGCAAATTCGGGGTGGTGGACCAGCCCCAGCATTTT
CASSKFGVVDQPQHF
>TRBV5-1|TRBD1|NA|TRBJ1-6
TGCGCCAGCAGCTTGGGGACAGGTCTAGGTTCACCCCTCCACTTT
CASSLGTGLGSPLHF
>TRBV7-9|NA|once|TRBJ2-7
TGTGCCAGCAGCTCCCCCCGGGACACCTACGAGCAGTACTTC
CASSSPRDTYEQYF
>TRBV5-4|NA|NA|TRBJ2-7
TGTGCCAGCAGCCCCGGGGGGCTCTCCTACGAGCAGTACTTC
CASSPGGLSYEQYF
>TRBV5-1|NA|few|TRBJ1-1
TGCGCCAGCGCGCTGCAGGAGAACACTGAAGCTTTCTTT
CASALQENTEAFF
>TRBV9|TRBD2|NA|TRBJ2-5
TGTGCCAGCAGCGACATAGCGGGGGGGCCGGAGACCCAGTACTTC
CASSDIAGGPETQYF
>TRBV19|TRBD1|NA|TRBJ2-6
TGTGCCACCTCCCTTCGAGGGGGCGCCGGGGCCAACGTCCTGACTTTC
CATSLRGGAGANVLTF
>TRBV5-4|TRBD2|NA|TRBJ2-1
TGTGCCAGCAGCTTGGCCGGGGGGATTGAGCAGTTCTTC
CASSLAGGIEQFF
>TRBV2|TRBD2|NA|TRBJ2-3
TGTGCCAGCAGTGAACTAGCGGGAGTCGGTTGGAGCACAGATACGCAGTATTTT
CASSELAGVGWSTDTQYF
>TRBV7-6|TRBD1|once|TRBJ1-2
TGTGCCAGCAGCTATGGACAGGGGAATGGCTACACCTTC
CASSYGQGNGYTF
>TRBV7-9|NA|NA|TRBJ2-7
TGTGCCAGCAGCTTTGAAACGGCCAGGGCCTACGAGCAGTACTTC
CASSFETARAYEQYF
>TRBV4-2|TRBD2|NA|TRBJ2-1
TGTGCCAGCAGCCGACGACTAGCGGTCACTGCCACTTCCTACAATGAGCAGTTCTTC
CASSRRLAVTATSYNEQFF
>TRBV5-4|NA|NA|TRBJ1-5
TGTGCCAGCAGCGGCCAGCCAGGACTGGATCAGCCCCAGCATTTT
CASSGQPGLDQPQHF
>TRBV5-4|TRBD2|NA|TRBJ2-2
TGTGCCAGCAGGGAGGGACTAGCGGGGGTCCCCACCGGGGAGCTGTTTTTT
CASREGLAGVPTGELFF
>TRBV5-4|NA|few|TRBJ1-1
TGTGCCAGCAGCTTGGCCGGCAGAGGGGGCACTGAAGCTTTCTTT
CASSLAGRGGTEAFF
>TRBV7-2|NA|NA|TRBJ2-3
TGTGCCAGCAGCTCAGGCAACACAGGCACAGATACGCAGTATTTT
CASSSGNTGTDTQYF
>TRBV5-6|NA|NA|TRBJ2-7
TGTGCCAGCAGCTTGCCTCCCTCCTACGAGCAGTACTTC
CASSLPPSYEQYF
>TRBV21-1|NA|once|TRBJ2-1
TGTGCCAGCACCTCGGGACAGGGGTACAATGAGCAGTTCTTC
CASTSGQGYNEQFF
>TRBV6-5|NA|few|TRBJ2-3
TGTGCCAGCAGTCCCTCCCTAGCCACAGATACGCAGTATTTT
CASSPSLATDTQYF
>TRBV4-2|NA|NA|TRBJ2-3
TGTGCCAGCAGCCAAGAACGGGGAGAGGCAGATACGCAGTATTTT
CASSQERGEADTQYF